The 25 T cell receptor beta chains listed next were all sequenced from one sample in a study of blood T cell repertoires in COVID-19 (TCRdb year 2020). The library was made by the immunoSEQ multiplex PCR assay. TCRdb holds this immuneACCESS table with in-frame rearrangements only. Some clones are missing; in checked studies, unresolved V genes explain under half, and the rest has no known cause. Within this sample are 350,000 or so clones, with about 87% of them counted one time only. Around 9.3% of the sample goes to the ten largest clones. Sequencing input: peripheral blood. The source is a woman between 25 and 40 years old with COVID-19, enrolled during active disease.

This clone showed up just once. The chain has TRBV9 and TRBJ1-1; TRBD1 agrees at 10 bases. In germline, CDR1 is SGDLS, CDR2 YYNGEE. The CDR3 is 19 amino acids. V was clipped by 3 bases and J by 0 bases; unmatched bases: 14. The CDR3 region has the DNA TGTGCCAGCAGCGGAAACCGACAGGGGGCGCAAGGCATGAACACTGAAGCTTTCTTT. Its protein product is CASSGNRQGAQGMNTEAFF. Looking up the rest from reference TRBV9 and TRBJ1-1 gives the full variable domain: DSGVTQTPKHLITATGQRVTLRCSPRSGDLSVYWYQQSLDQGLQFLIQYYNGEERAKGNILERFSAQQFPDLHSELNLSSLELGDSALYFCASSGNRQGAQGMNTEAFFGQGTRLTVV.

V and J are TRBV7-2 and TRBJ2-3, with 10 positions matching TRBD1. CDR1 and CDR2 (germline): SGHTA, FQGNSA. The junction had 10 bases not matched to a gene; V was cut back by 1 base and J by 6 bases. CDR3 length equals 17 residues. The CDR3 region is CASSLDGGTGVRDTQYF. CDR3 in DNA: TGTGCCAGCAGCTTAGATGGTGGGACAGGGGTGCGGGATACGCAGTATTTT.

Concerning this clone itself: Other DNA sequences in the same sample also yield this CDR3. This rearrangement joins TRBV6-5 to TRBJ1-1, with D perhaps matching TRBD1 (6 bases). The germline V and J ends were trimmed by 2 bases and 1 base, with 8 bases remaining between them. Germline CDR1 reads MNHEY; CDR2 reads SVGAGI. The CDR3 covers 14 residues. CDR3 DNA: TGTGCCAGCAGTTACCAGGGGAGGAACACTGAAGCTTTCTTT. Amino acids: CASSYQGRNTEAFF.

This chain uses TRBV2 with TRBJ1-3; tentatively, D is TRBD1 (6 bases). Looked up from germline, CDR1 is SNHLY and CDR2 is FYNNEI. This CDR3 is built from 15 residues. Trimming stripped 5 bases from V and 2 bases from J, with 13 bases between. The CDR3 protein is CASSSGPGAGNTIYF. CDR3 coding DNA: TGTGCCAGCAGTTCGGGTCCAGGGGCTGGAAACACCATATATTTT.

This chain uses TRBV27 with TRBJ2-7; 8 positions agree with TRBD1. Germline trimming cut 2 bases from V and 2 bases from J; bases unmatched to any gene: 2. The CDR3 is 14 residues long. Germline V lookup: CDR1 MNHEY, CDR2 SMNVEV (reference sequence). This CDR3 reads CASSLGTGAYEQYF. CDR3 coding DNA: TGTGCCAGCAGTTTAGGGACAGGAGCCTACGAGCAGTACTTC.

This chain links TRBV19 with TRBJ1-2; maybe TRBD1 (5 bases). Trimming removed 7 bases from V and 7 bases from J, with 16 bases in between. CDR3 length: 13 amino acids. CDR1 is LNHDA and CDR2 is SQIVND in the germline V gene (reference sequence). In nucleotides, the CDR3 is TGTGCCAGTACCCCCCAAAGGGGTGGTGGCTACACCTTC. This sequence encodes CASTPQRGGGYTF.

This clone was recorded only once. The gene calls are TRBV6-5 and TRBJ1-1, with 9 bases matching TRBD1. This CDR3 has 14 residues. Trimming at V came to 6 bases and at J to 1 base, leaving 3 bases not matched to a gene. Germline CDR1 and CDR2: MNHEY and SVGAGI. CDR3 residues: CASRGTGTNTEAFF. Written as DNA, the CDR3 is TGTGCCAGCAGGGGGACAGGGACGAACACTGAAGCTTTCTTT.

This clone showed up just once. The gene calls are TRBV6-1 and TRBJ2-1; TRBD1 matches at 7 bases. Germline CDR1 is MNHNS and CDR2 is SASEGT. CDR3 length: 17 residues. Trimming cost V 4 bases and J 4 bases; bases outside gene matches: 13. The CDR3 region is CASSVRDSFGDYNEQFF. CDR3 nucleotide sequence: TGTGCCAGCAGTGTCCGGGACAGTTTCGGGGATTACAATGAGCAGTTCTTC.

The rearrangement links TRBV6-2 or TRBV6-3 to TRBJ2-1; a weak D match, TRBD1 (6 bases). Germline V gives CDR1 MNHEY, CDR2 SVGEGT. V was trimmed by 2 bases and J by 16 bases, leaving 18 bases between them. The CDR3 runs 13 residues. The CDR3 nucleotides are TGTGCCAGCAGTTACGCTCCCGGGACAACGCGATTCTTC. As protein: CASSYAPGTTRFF.

This chain connects TRBV5-1 to TRBJ2-5; 7 bases line up with TRBD1. The CDR3 is 15 amino acids. CDR1 and CDR2 from the germline V gene are SGHRS and YFSETQ. Trimming removed 4 bases from V and 0 bases from J; junction bases left unmatched: 6. The chain's CDR3 is CASSASGTDQETQYF. The CDR3 coding sequence is TGCGCCAGCAGCGCGAGTGGGACAGACCAAGAGACCCAGTACTTC.

The CDR3 nucleotides read TGCGCCAGCAGCCAAACCCGGACAGGGGCCTACGAGCAGTACTTC. The encoded protein is CASSQTRTGAYEQYF. The gene calls are TRBV4-1 and TRBJ2-7; 9 positions match TRBD1. There are 15 residues in the CDR3. Germline CDR1 is MGHRA and CDR2 is YSYEKL. V trimming: 2 bases; J trimming: 2 bases; junction bases outside the gene matches: 4.

V is TRBV5-1 and J is TRBJ1-5, with D maybe TRBD1 (6 bases). CDR3 length equals 14 residues. Looked up from germline, CDR1 is SGHRS and CDR2 is YFSETQ. V was trimmed by 1 base and J by 6 bases, leaving 11 bases between them. CDR3 nucleotides: TGCGCCAGCAGCTTGACAGGGTGGGGTCAGCCCCAGCATTTT. It specifies CASSLTGWGQPQHF.

The DNA for the CDR3 is TGTGCCAGCAGCTTAGTTAGCACCCCACTAGCGGGAAACAACAATGAGCAGTTCTTC. Encoded protein: CASSLVSTPLAGNNNEQFF. This chain uses TRBV7-8 with TRBJ2-1; 10 nucleotides line up with TRBD2. The germline V gene encodes CDR1 SGHVS and CDR2 FQNEAQ. The CDR3 is 19 residues long. Trimming removed 1 base from V and 5 bases from J; junction bases left unmatched: 14.

J is TRBJ2-3 and V is TRBV11-3; D might be TRBD2 (6 bases). Per the germline V gene, CDR1 is SGHNT and CDR2 is YENEEA. Between the trimmed V and J ends, which lost 4 bases and 6 bases, there was a span of 14 bases. The CDR3 length is 14 residues. As DNA, the CDR3 is TGTGCCAGCAGCTCGGGGACTTATTCGGATACGCAGTATTTT. Translated, it gives CASSSGTYSDTQYF.

This clone has just one count. The genes are TRBV5-1 and TRBJ2-3; 7 nucleotides match TRBD1. The CDR3 extends over 13 amino acids. CDR1 and CDR2 (germline): SGHRS, YFSETQ. Trimming removed 5 bases from V and 4 bases from J; junction bases left unmatched: 4. The CDR3 nucleotides are TGCGCCAGCAGAAGACAGGGTTCAGATACGCAGTATTTT. Translation gives CASRRQGSDTQYF.

This rearrangement joins TRBV6-6 to TRBJ1-5; the D is unclear. The CDR3 sequence is 14 residues long. Germline lookup yields CDR1 MNHNY and CDR2 SVGAGI (reference sequence). V was cut by 7 bases and J by 0 bases, with 10 bases left in between. CDR3 sequence reads: CASKETYSNQPQHF. CDR3 DNA: TGTGCCAGCAAAGAAACTTATAGCAATCAGCCCCAGCATTTT.

V gene TRBV7-3 combines with J gene TRBJ2-5; D is uncertain. The CDR3 extends over 13 amino acids. The V gene lost 5 bases and the J gene lost 2 bases, with 9 bases spanning the gap. The germline CDR1 and CDR2 sequences are SGHTA and FQGTGA. CDR3 nucleotide sequence: TGTGCCAGCAGCCGAGAGTATCAAGAGACCCAGTACTTC. This translates into CASSREYQETQYF.

This clone was detected only a few times. The chain links TRBV9 to TRBJ2-2, with 12 bases lining up with TRBD2. J gave up 6 bases and V 0 bases, and 3 bases lay outside the gene matches. Per the germline V gene, CDR1 is SGDLS and CDR2 is YYNGEE. The CDR3 covers 16 residues. CDR3 residues: CASSVELAGGAGELFF. In nucleotides, the CDR3 is TGTGCCAGCAGCGTAGAACTAGCGGGAGGTGCCGGGGAGCTGTTTTTT.

This clone was picked up one time. In DNA form, the CDR3 reads TGTGCCAGCAGCACTGACGACAGGGCCCCTCACAATGAGCAGTTCTTC. Its translation is CASSTDDRAPHNEQFF. The rearrangement uses TRBV28 and TRBJ2-1; 7 bases map to TRBD1. The V segment lost 6 bases and the J segment 5 bases; nucleotides outside the gene matches: 13. Germline-derived CDR1 and CDR2 are MDHEN and SYDVKM. This CDR3 region has 16 residues.

V gene TRBV9 combines with J gene TRBJ1-2, with D possibly being TRBD1 (5 bases). The CDR3 runs to 14 residues. Germline lookup yields CDR1 SGDLS and CDR2 YYNGEE. V lost 0 bases and J 8 bases, leaving 14 bases between the germline ends. The CDR3 loop is CASSVDRTAEGYTF. CDR3 nucleotide sequence: TGTGCCAGCAGCGTAGACAGGACGGCGGAGGGCTACACCTTC.

This clone was detected a few times. The chain employs TRBV10-2 and TRBJ2-7; TRBD2 is a possible D gene (6 bases). The V end lost 3 bases, the J end lost 0 bases, and 12 bases lay between the germline ends. CDR3 size: 15 residues. The germline V gene has CDR1 WSHSY and CDR2 SAAADI. The CDR3 loop reads CASSDIGSGSYEQYF. The DNA of the CDR3 is TGCGCCAGCAGTGATATTGGTAGCGGCTCCTACGAGCAGTACTTC.

The gene calls are TRBV30 and TRBJ1-5; D uncertain. The V gene lost 0 bases and the J gene lost 0 bases, with 9 bases spanning the gap. Germline assignment: CDR1 GTSNPN and CDR2 SVGIG (reference sequence). This CDR3 comprises 15 residues. In DNA, the CDR3 is TGTGCCTGGAGTGTAGGAGTTAATAGCAATCAGCCCCAGCATTTT. The encoded protein is CAWSVGVNSNQPQHF. The entire variable domain, with the rest obtained from reference TRBV30 and TRBJ1-5, is as follows: SQTIHQWPATLVQPVGSPLSLECTVEGTSNPNLYWYRQAAGRGLQLLFYSVGIGQISSEVPQNLSASRPQDRQFILSSKKLLLSDSGFYLCAWSVGVNSNQPQHFGDGTRLSIL.

The chain is built from TRBV5-6 and TRBJ2-1, with no clear D. The V gene lost 0 bases and the J gene lost 9 bases, with 7 bases spanning the gap. This CDR3 spans 12 amino acids. In germline, CDR1 is SGHDT, CDR2 YYEEEE. DNA of the CDR3: TGTGCCAGCAGCTTGGGGCGGATTGAGCAGTTCTTC. Translated, it gives CASSLGRIEQFF. The whole variable domain, remainder taken from reference TRBV5-6 and TRBJ2-1, is DAGVTQSPTHLIKTRGQQVTLRCSPKSGHDTVSWYQQALGQGPQFIFQYYEEEERQRGNFPDRFSGHQFPNYSSELNVNALLLGDSALYLCASSLGRIEQFFGPGTRLTVL.

The chain has TRBV28 and TRBJ2-4; TRBD2 aligns across 10 bases. This CDR3 comprises 15 residues. The V and J ends lost 5 bases and 6 bases, in that order; junction bases with no gene match: 7. Germline CDR1 and CDR2: MDHEN and SYDVKM. The CDR3 reads CASSRLAGEGNIQYF. CDR3 sequence (DNA): TGTGCCAGCAGTCGTCTAGCGGGAGAAGGAAACATTCAGTACTTC.

V is TRBV30 and J is TRBJ2-7, with D perhaps matching TRBD1 (6 bases). Germline V lookup: CDR1 GTSNPN, CDR2 SVGIG (reference sequence). Trimming pared 0 bases from V and 6 bases from J, leaving 18 bases between. The CDR3 covers 15 residues. CDR3 amino acids: CAWSVGTPIPGEQYF. The CDR3 region has the DNA TGTGCCTGGAGTGTCGGGACACCTATTCCCGGCGAGCAGTACTTC.